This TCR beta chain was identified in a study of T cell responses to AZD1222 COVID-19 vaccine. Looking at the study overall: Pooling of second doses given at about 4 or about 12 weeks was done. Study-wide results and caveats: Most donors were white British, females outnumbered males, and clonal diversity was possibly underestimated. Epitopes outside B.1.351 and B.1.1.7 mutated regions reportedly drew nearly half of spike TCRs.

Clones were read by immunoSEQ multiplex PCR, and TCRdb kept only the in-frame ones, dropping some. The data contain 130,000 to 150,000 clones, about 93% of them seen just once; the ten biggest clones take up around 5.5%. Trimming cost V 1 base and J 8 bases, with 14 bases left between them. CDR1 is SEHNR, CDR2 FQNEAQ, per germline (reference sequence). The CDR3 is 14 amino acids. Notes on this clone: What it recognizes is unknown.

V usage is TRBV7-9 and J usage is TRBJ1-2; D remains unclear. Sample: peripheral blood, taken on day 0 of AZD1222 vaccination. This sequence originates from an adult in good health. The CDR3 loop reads CASSLGSDPGGYTF. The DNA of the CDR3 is TGTGCCAGCAGCTTAGGATCCGACCCGGGGGGCTACACCTTC.